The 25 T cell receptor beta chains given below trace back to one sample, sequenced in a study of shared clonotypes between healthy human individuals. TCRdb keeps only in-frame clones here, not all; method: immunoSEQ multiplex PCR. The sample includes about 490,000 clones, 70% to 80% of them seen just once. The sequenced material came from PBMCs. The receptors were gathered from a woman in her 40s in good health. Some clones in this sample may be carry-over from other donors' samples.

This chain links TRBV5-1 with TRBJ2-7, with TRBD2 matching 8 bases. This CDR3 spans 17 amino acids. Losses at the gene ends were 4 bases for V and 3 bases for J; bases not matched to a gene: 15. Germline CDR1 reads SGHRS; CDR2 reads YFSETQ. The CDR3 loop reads CASSPLGVAGPSYEQYF. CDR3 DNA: TGCGCCAGCAGCCCCCTGGGGGTAGCGGGGCCGAGCTACGAGCAGTACTTC. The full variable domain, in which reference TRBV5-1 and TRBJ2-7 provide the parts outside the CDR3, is KAGVTQTPRYLIKTRGQQVTLSCSPISGHRSVSWYQQTPGQGLQFLFEYFSETQRNKGNFPGRFSGRQFSNSRSEMNVSTLELGDSALYLCASSPLGVAGPSYEQYFGPGTRLTVT.

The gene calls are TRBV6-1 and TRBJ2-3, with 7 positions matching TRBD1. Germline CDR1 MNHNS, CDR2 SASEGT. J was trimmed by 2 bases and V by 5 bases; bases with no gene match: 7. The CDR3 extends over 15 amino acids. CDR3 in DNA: TGTGCCAGCAGTAACCGGGACAGTGACACAGATACGCAGTATTTT. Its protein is CASSNRDSDTDTQYF.

CDR3 sequence (DNA): TGTGCCAGCAGATCGCAGGGGTTGGTCTACGAGCAGTACTTC. Its protein product is CASRSQGLVYEQYF. The gene calls are TRBV28 and TRBJ2-7, with D perhaps matching TRBD1 (6 bases). Germline assignment: CDR1 MDHEN and CDR2 SYDVKM. The V end was cut by 6 bases, the J end by 3 bases, with 15 bases between. The CDR3 is 14 residues long.

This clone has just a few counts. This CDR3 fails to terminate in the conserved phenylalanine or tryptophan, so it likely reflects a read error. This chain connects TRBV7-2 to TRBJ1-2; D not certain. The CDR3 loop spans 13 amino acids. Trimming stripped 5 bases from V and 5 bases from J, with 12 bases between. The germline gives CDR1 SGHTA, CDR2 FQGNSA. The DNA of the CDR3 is TGTGCCAGCAGCCCAACTCCGGGGTATGGCTACACCCTC. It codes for CASSPTPGYGYTL.

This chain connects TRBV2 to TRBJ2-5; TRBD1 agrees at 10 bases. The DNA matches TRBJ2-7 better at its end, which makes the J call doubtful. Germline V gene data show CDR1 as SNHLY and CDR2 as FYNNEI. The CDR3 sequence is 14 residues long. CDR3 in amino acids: CASRKTGGDYEQYF. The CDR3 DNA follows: TGTGCCAGCAGGAAGACAGGGGGCGATTACGAGCAGTACTTC.

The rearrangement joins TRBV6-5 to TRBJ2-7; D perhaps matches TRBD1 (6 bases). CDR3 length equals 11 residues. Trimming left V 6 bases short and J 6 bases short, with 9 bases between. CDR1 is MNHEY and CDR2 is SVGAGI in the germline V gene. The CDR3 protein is CASSSGVEQYF. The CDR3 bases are TGTGCCAGCAGCTCAGGGGTCGAGCAGTACTTC.

CDR3 nucleotide sequence: TGTGCCAGCAGCCAAGACCCCCATGAGCAGTTCTTC. This translates into CASSQDPHEQFF. The chain recombines TRBV14 with TRBJ2-1; no definite D call. The CDR3 totals 12 residues. The germline V and J ends were trimmed by 0 bases and 8 bases, with 5 bases remaining between them. Looked up from germline, CDR1 is SGHDN and CDR2 is FVKESK.

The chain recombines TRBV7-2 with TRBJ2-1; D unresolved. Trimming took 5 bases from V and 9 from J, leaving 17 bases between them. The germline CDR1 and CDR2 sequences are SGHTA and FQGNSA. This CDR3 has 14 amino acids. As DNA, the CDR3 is TGTGCCAGCAGCCACGGGCCCTCTTGGGGTGAGCAGTTCTTC. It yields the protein CASSHGPSWGEQFF.

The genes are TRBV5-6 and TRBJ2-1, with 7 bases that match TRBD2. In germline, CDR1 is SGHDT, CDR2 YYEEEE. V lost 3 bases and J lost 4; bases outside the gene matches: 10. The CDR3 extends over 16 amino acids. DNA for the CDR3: TGTGCCAGCAGCTCCCTGGGCGGGAGTTTGTACAATGAGCAGTTCTTC. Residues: CASSSLGGSLYNEQFF.

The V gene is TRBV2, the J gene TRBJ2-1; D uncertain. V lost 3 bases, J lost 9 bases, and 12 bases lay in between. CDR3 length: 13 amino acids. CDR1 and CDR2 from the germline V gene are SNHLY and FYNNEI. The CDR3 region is CASSEPGVGEQFF. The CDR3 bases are TGTGCCAGCAGTGAGCCGGGTGTCGGTGAGCAGTTCTTC.

The CDR3 nucleotides are TGTGCCACCAGCCTCGCCGCCACTGAAGCTTTCTTT. Residues: CATSLAATEAFF. V gene TRBV15 combines with J gene TRBJ1-1, with unresolved D. CDR1 LNHNV and CDR2 YYDKDF come from the germline V gene (reference sequence). The V end lost 5 bases, the J end lost 4 bases, and 8 bases lay between the germline ends. CDR3 length: 12 amino acids.

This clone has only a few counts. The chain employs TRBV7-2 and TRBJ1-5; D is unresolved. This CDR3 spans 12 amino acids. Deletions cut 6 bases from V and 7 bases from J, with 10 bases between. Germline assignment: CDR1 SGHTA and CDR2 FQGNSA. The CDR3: CASSTGKQPQHF. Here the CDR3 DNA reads TGTGCCAGCAGTACCGGGAAGCAGCCCCAGCATTTT.

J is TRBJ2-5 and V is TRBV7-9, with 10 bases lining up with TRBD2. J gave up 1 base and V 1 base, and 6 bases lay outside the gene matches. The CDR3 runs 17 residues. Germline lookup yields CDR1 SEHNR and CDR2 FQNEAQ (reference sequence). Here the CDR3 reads CASSLGLAGLSQETQYF. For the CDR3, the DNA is TGTGCCAGCAGCTTAGGACTAGCGGGCCTGTCCCAAGAGACCCAGTACTTC. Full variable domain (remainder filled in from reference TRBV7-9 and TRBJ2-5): DTGVSQNPRHKITKRGQNVTFRCDPISEHNRLYWYRQTLGQGPEFLTYFQNEAQLEKSRLLSDRFSAERPKGSFSTLEIQRTEQGDSAMYLCASSLGLAGLSQETQYFGPGTRLLVL.

CDR3 bases: TGTGCCAGCAGTCTAAGCCATGAGCAGTTCTTC. This translates into CASSLSHEQFF. The J gene is TRBJ2-1, the V gene TRBV28; D call uncertain. Between the trimmed V and J ends, which lost 5 bases and 8 bases, there was a span of 7 bases. The V gene's germline CDR1 is MDHEN and CDR2 SYDVKM. The CDR3 extends over 11 amino acids.

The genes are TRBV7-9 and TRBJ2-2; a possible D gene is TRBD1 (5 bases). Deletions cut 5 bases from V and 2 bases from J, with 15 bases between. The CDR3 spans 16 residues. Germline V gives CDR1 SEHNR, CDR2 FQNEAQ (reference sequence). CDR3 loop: CASSPGSSSNTGELFF. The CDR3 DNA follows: TGTGCCAGCAGCCCAGGGTCTTCCTCAAACACCGGGGAGCTGTTTTTT.

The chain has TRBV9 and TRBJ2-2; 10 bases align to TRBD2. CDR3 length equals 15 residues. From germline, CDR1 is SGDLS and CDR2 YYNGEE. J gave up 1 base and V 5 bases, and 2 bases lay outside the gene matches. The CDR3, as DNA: TGTGCCAGCAGTCGGACTAGCGGGAACACCGGGGAGCTGTTTTTT. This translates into CASSRTSGNTGELFF.

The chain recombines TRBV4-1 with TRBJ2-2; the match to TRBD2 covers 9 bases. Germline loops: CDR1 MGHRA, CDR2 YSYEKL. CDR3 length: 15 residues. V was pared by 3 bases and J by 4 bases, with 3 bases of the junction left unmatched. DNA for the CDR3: TGCGCCAGCAGCCAGAGACTAGCGGTCACCGGGGAGCTGTTTTTT. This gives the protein CASSQRLAVTGELFF.

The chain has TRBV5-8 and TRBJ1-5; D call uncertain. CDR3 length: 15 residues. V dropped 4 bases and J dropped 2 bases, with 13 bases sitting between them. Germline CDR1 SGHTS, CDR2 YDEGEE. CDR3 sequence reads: CASSQDGRRNQPQHF. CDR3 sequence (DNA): TGTGCCAGCAGCCAAGATGGCAGGCGCAATCAGCCCCAGCATTTT.

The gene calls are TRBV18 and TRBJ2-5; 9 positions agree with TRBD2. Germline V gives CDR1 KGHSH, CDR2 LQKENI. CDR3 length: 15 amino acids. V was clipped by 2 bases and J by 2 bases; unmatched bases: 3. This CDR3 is CASSPGTSSQETQYF. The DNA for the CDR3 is TGTGCCAGCTCACCAGGGACTAGCTCTCAAGAGACCCAGTACTTC.

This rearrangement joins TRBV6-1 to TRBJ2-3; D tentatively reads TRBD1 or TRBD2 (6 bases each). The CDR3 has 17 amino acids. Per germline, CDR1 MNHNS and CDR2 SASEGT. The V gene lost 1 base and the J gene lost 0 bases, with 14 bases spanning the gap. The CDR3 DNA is TGTGCCAGCAGTGAAGAGGTTGGGGGGCTGAGCACAGATACGCAGTATTTT. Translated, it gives CASSEEVGGLSTDTQYF.

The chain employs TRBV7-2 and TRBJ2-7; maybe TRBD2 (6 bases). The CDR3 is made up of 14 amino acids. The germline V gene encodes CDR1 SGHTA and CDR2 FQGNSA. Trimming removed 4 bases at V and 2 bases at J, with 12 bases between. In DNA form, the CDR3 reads TGTGCCAGCAGCTCCCGGGACTCAGCCTACGAGCAGTACTTC. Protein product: CASSSRDSAYEQYF.

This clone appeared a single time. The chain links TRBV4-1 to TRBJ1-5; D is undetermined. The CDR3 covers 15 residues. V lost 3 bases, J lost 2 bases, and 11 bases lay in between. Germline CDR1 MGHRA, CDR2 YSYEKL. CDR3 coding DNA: TGCGCCAGCAGCCAGGGCAGGATTGGCAATCAGCCCCAGCATTTT. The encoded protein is CASSQGRIGNQPQHF.

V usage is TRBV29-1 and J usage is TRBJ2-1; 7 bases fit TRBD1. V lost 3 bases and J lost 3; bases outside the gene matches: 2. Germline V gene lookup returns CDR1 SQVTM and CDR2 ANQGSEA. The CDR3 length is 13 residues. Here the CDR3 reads CSVEGTVYNEQFF. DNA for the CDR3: TGCAGCGTTGAGGGGACAGTCTACAATGAGCAGTTCTTC.

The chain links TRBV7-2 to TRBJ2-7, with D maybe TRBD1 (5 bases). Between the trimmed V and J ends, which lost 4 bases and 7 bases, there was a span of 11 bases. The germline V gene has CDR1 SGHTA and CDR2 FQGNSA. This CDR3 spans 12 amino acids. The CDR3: CASSSTGWEQYF. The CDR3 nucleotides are TGTGCCAGCAGCTCTACAGGTTGGGAGCAGTACTTC.

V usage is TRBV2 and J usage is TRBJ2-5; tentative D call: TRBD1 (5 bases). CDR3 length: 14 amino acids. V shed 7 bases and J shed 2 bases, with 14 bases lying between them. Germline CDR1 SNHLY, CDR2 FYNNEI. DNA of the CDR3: TGTGCCAGCACCGGAAGGGGCGGACAAGAGACCCAGTACTTC. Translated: CASTGRGGQETQYF.